This T cell receptor beta chain is from a study of blood T cell repertoires in COVID-19 (dated by TCRdb to about 2020). Some background on the complete study: Collaborator samples came from the United States, Italy and Spain and covered acute and convalescent phases of COVID-19. Where available, HLA class I and class II types were taken from metadata supplied by the sample provider and were not determined by assay-based typing. Samples came from the ongoing ImmuneRACE study (first 160 participants) plus 1,254 subjects from 6 global collaborators. Nearly every sample came with metadata listing a de-identified subject ID, COVID-19 status, age in years and sex. Deeply sampled blood TCRbeta repertoires from subjects exposed to, actively infected with, or recovered from COVID-19 were included in the dataset. The repertoires were made available in a free public database intended to serve as a resource for research on the immune response to SARS-CoV-2. The prospective study material was composed of cDNA or gDNA derived from T cells, B-cell-depleted T cells, or PBMCs.

Overall results and qualifications from the work: The quantity of clinical and demographic metadata differed by source and by participant and was supplied without curation.

V was cut back by 9 bases and J by 11 bases, leaving a gap of 14 bases between them. The CDR3, cysteine through phenylalanine, is 11 amino acids long. The only DNA kept is the CDR3, 33 bases in frame from the first base. As encoded in the germline V gene (reference sequence), CDR1 is WNHNN while CDR2 is SYGVQD. Only one count was recorded for this clone. It lacks a known antigen. No much larger clone exists at a distance of one base, and base qualities are not known. TCRbeta CDR3 regions were amplified from genomic DNA using the immunoSEQ Assay, a bias-controlled multiplex PCR. The authors' pipeline ran thus. The number of nucleated cells in each sample was estimated from the amplification of reference gene primers within the assay. To quantify the absolute abundance of each unique TCRbeta CDR3 rearrangement, sequence reads were collapsed and filtered. For each sample, productive Simpson clonality was calculated as the square root of Simpson's diversity index across productive rearrangements. TCRdb stores this immuneACCESS table with in-frame sequences only. Part of the clones is absent; in the studies checked, under half of the shortfall reflects unresolved V genes, and no reason is known for the rest. V, J and clone size reflect that table, while D and trimming were determined from the DNA. This sample has 75,000 to 85,000 clones in its table, and approximately 85% of those were observed once. Of the sample, about a tenth is held by the ten largest clones.

In Seattle, one collaborating source enrolled patients while the infection was active and tracked those patients longitudinally over the course of disease. The collaborating institutions used their own protocols to collect whole blood in K2EDTA tubes. For TCRbeta analysis, collaborator samples were shipped as frozen whole blood, as isolated PBMCs, or as DNA extracted from either sample type. Sequenced input: peripheral blood. The sequence links TRBV10-1 to TRBJ1-5, with a tentative D gene TRBD1 over 6 matching bases. The receptor was derived from a man in his sixties with COVID-19, enrolled during active disease. DNA sequence: TGCGCCAGGAGAGGGGGTTTGACCCAGCATTTT. Translated, it gives CARRGGLTQHF.